This T cell receptor beta chain was sequenced in a study of CD8 T cells in Susac syndrome. Across the study: Clinically active disease was present in six of the sequenced Susac syndrome patients. Roughly eight of these patients were in remission.

Sequencing of TCR beta, carried out with a high-throughput approach, was applied to CD8+ and CD4+ T cells from the blood. The RNA input was roughly 0.5 to 1 ug, and it was reverse transcribed with random hexamers. One entry per CDR3 protein results from TCRdb running MiXCR on the immunoSEQ multiplex PCR reads. Of approximately 180,000 distinct CDR3 sequences in the sample, roughly 90% were seen once. Sequenced material: CD4+ T cells from PBMCs. This TCR came from a human donor with Susac syndrome.

The CDR3 spells CASSMLGSGGVEAFF. CDR3 DNA: TGTGCCAGTAGTATGTTAGGGTCCGGCGGCGTCGAAGCTTTCTTT. The chain employs TRBV19 and TRBJ1-1; D uncertain. The CDR3 length is 15 residues. V dropped 3 bases and J dropped 8 bases, with 19 bases sitting between them. Germline loops: CDR1 LNHDA, CDR2 SQIVND (reference sequence).